The 30 T cell receptor beta chains in this list originate from one sample, sequenced in a study of T cells in Graves' hyperthyroidism and ophthalmopathy. It was RNA transcripts that yielded the amplified TCR beta CDR3 regions. When the TCR CDR3 underwent first-round RT-PCR, the HTBI primer set was used. TCRdb reanalysed the multiplex PCR reads using MiXCR and keeps one entry per CDR3 protein. This table holds about 610,000 distinct CDR3 sequences, about 15% found once. The sample comprised blood. These receptors came from a woman aged 40 to 49 with Graves' ophthalmopathy.

This clonotype appeared a few times. V is TRBV20-1 and J is TRBJ2-7; TRBD1 or TRBD2 may be the D gene (7 bases each). Germline V gene data show CDR1 as DFQATT and CDR2 as SNEGSKA (reference sequence). The CDR3 spans 14 residues. Trimming removed 6 bases at V and 2 bases at J, with 17 bases between. CDR3 in amino acids: CSAPRGGGTYEQYF. For the CDR3, the DNA is TGCAGTGCCCCGCGGGGAGGGGGCACCTACGAGCAGTACTTC.

In this sample, this clonotype turned up many times. The chain uses TRBV7-2 and TRBJ2-7; the D is unclear. Germline-derived CDR1 and CDR2 are SGHTA and FQGNSA. The CDR3 has 15 residues. Trimming left V 3 bases short and J 6 bases short, with 18 bases between. CDR3 sequence (DNA): TGTGCCAGCAGCTTGGAACCCCCCGTTGGGCCCGAGCAGTACTTC. Translated: CASSLEPPVGPEQYF.

In this sample, this clonotype turned up many times. The V call is TRBV3-1, the J call TRBJ1-5; no clear D gene. The CDR3 is 14 residues long. Germline lookup yields CDR1 LGHDT and CDR2 YNNKEL (reference sequence). Between the trimmed V and J ends, which lost 1 base and 3 bases, there was a span of 7 bases. The CDR3 coding sequence is TGTGCCAGCAGCCAAGGGCAGTCCAATCAGCCCCAGCATTTT. This translates into CASSQGQSNQPQHF.

At least ten counts were recorded for this clonotype. The chain employs TRBV24-1 and TRBJ2-5, with 10 bases fitting TRBD1. Germline V gene data show CDR1 as KGHDR and CDR2 as SFDVKD. The CDR3 totals 15 residues. The V segment lost 2 bases and the J segment 4 bases; nucleotides outside the gene matches: 3. The CDR3 DNA is TGTGCCACCAGTGATTCCTGGGACAGGGGAGAGACCCAGTACTTC. Translating gives CATSDSWDRGETQYF.

This clonotype was seen ten or more times. The chain links TRBV29-1 to TRBJ1-2; TRBD1 matches at 7 bases. From germline, CDR1 is SQVTM and CDR2 ANQGSEA. This CDR3 has 13 amino acids. V was pared by 6 bases and J by 1 base, with 5 bases of the junction left unmatched. The CDR3 region is CSVGQEYNYGYTF. The CDR3 region has the DNA TGCAGCGTCGGACAGGAGTATAACTATGGCTACACCTTC.

This clonotype was detected ten times or more. The chain uses TRBV6-1 and TRBJ1-5; TRBD1 is a possible D gene (5 bases). The CDR3 consists of 14 residues. Germline lookup yields CDR1 MNHNS and CDR2 SASEGT. The V and J ends lost 6 bases and 2 bases respectively, with 11 bases between them. CDR3 amino acids: CASSSWGGNQPQHF. CDR3 bases: TGTGCCAGCAGCTCCTGGGGGGGCAATCAGCCCCAGCATTTT.

This clonotype was observed many times. This chain connects TRBV18 to TRBJ2-5; D possibly corresponds to TRBD2 (6 bases). Germline V gene sequence: CDR1 KGHSH, CDR2 LQKENI. V lost 3 bases to trimming and J lost 1 base, with 15 bases between them. This CDR3 has 16 amino acids. The CDR3 here is CASSPSVELAQETQYF. Here the CDR3 DNA reads TGTGCCAGCTCACCGAGTGTTGAACTAGCCCAAGAGACCCAGTACTTC.

This clonotype was found a few times. This sequence joins TRBV11-3 and TRBJ2-7, with TRBD1 matching over 8 bases. Trimming took 5 bases from V and 4 from J; bases not matched to a gene: 10. CDR3 length: 15 residues. Germline-derived CDR1 and CDR2 are SGHNT and YENEEA. CDR3 in DNA: TGTGCCAGCAGCAACCGAAGGGGGACAGGATACGAGCAGTACTTC. Protein sequence: CASSNRRGTGYEQYF.

This clonotype was found many times. V and J are TRBV6-5 and TRBJ1-2; TRBD1 matches 7 bases. Germline values: CDR1 MNHEY, CDR2 SVGAGI. This CDR3 has 15 residues. V was pared by 4 bases and J by 4 bases, with 9 bases of the junction left unmatched. CDR3: CASSSSRDSSYGYTF. The CDR3 nucleotides read TGTGCCAGCAGTTCGTCCCGGGACAGCAGCTATGGCTACACCTTC.

This clonotype occurred many times. The gene calls are TRBV3-1 and TRBJ1-1, with D unresolved. The V end lost 3 bases, the J end lost 1 base, and 6 bases lay between the germline ends. CDR1 and CDR2 (germline): LGHDT, YNNKEL (reference sequence). The CDR3 length is 13 residues. CDR3 bases: TGTGCCAGCAGCCACGTACGGAACACTGAAGCTTTCTTT. Translating it yields CASSHVRNTEAFF.

The chain combines TRBV30 with TRBJ2-5; no firm D call. The germline V gene encodes CDR1 GTSNPN and CDR2 SVGIG (reference sequence). V lost 1 base and J lost 4, with 1 base in between. The CDR3 contains 10 residues. The CDR3 DNA reads TGTGCCTGGAGTGCAGAGACCCAGTACTTC. This encodes CAWSAETQYF.

This clonotype showed up many times. The CDR3 sequence: CASSYSTQGPQHF. The CDR3 DNA reads TGTGCCAGCAGTTACTCGACTCAAGGGCCCCAGCATTTT. The J gene is TRBJ1-5, the V gene TRBV6-5; D unclear. The germline V and J ends were trimmed by 0 bases and 9 bases, with 9 bases remaining between them. Germline CDR1 and CDR2: MNHEY and SVGAGI. The CDR3 is 13 residues long.

This clonotype was counted many times. V gene TRBV5-1 combines with J gene TRBJ2-3; 11 bases map to TRBD2. The CDR3 extends over 14 amino acids. In germline, CDR1 is SGHRS, CDR2 YFSETQ. V gave up 5 bases and J gave up 2 bases; unmatched junction bases: 1. CDR3 in DNA: TGCGCCAGCAGACTAGCGGGAGACACAGATACGCAGTATTTT. It translates to CASRLAGDTDTQYF. Supplemented by reference TRBV5-1 and TRBJ2-3, the full variable domain reads KAGVTQTPRYLIKTRGQQVTLSCSPISGHRSVSWYQQTPGQGLQFLFEYFSETQRNKGNFPGRFSGRQFSNSRSEMNVSTLELGDSALYLCASRLAGDTDTQYFGPGTRLTVL.

This clonotype was picked up many times. CDR3 sequence reads: CAWSEWTNYEQYF. Written as DNA, the CDR3 is TGTGCCTGGAGTGAATGGACTAACTACGAGCAGTACTTC. The chain links TRBV30 to TRBJ2-7, with D perhaps matching TRBD2 (6 bases). V lost 1 base, J lost 3 bases, and 10 bases lay in between. Germline CDR1 and CDR2: GTSNPN and SVGIG (reference sequence). The CDR3 is made up of 13 amino acids.

This clonotype was counted many times. This sequence joins TRBV29-1 and TRBJ2-5; 7 bases align to TRBD2. Trimming removed 5 bases from V and 0 bases from J; junction bases left unmatched: 3. The CDR3 totals 13 residues. Germline V CDR1 and CDR2: SQVTM, ANQGSEA. The CDR3 DNA reads as TGCAGCGTTTCCGGGACTAACCAAGAGACCCAGTACTTC. Translation gives CSVSGTNQETQYF.

V is TRBV20-1 and J is TRBJ2-5; 9 bases match TRBD2. V dropped 0 bases and J dropped 5; count of bases not matched to a gene: 7. Germline V gene sequence: CDR1 DFQATT, CDR2 SNEGSKA (reference sequence). The CDR3 runs 15 residues. CDR3 nucleotides: TGCAGTGCTAGAGAGGCGGCTAGCGGGACGGAGACCCAGTACTTC. It translates to CSAREAASGTETQYF.

There are many counts of this clonotype. The V call is TRBV20-1, the J call TRBJ2-7, with 9 nucleotides matching TRBD2. CDR3 length: 12 amino acids. Germline V gene sequence: CDR1 DFQATT, CDR2 SNEGSKA (reference sequence). Trimming cost V 7 bases and J 5 bases; bases outside gene matches: 6. The CDR3 nucleotides are TGCAGTGTTAGCGGGAGTCACCACGAGCAGTACTTC. Translating gives CSVSGSHHEQYF.

This clonotype has ten or more counts. The chain recombines TRBV27 with TRBJ1-1, with a tentative D call TRBD1 (6 bases). Germline V lookup: CDR1 MNHEY, CDR2 SMNVEV (reference sequence). The CDR3 covers 13 residues. Trimming removed 3 bases from V and 5 bases from J, with 10 bases in between. CDR3 residues: CASSFNRETEAFF. The CDR3 DNA is TGTGCCAGCAGTTTTAACAGGGAAACTGAAGCTTTCTTT.

The CDR3 here is CASRALQGYEQYF. CDR3 sequence (DNA): TGCGCCAGCAGGGCCCTCCAGGGCTACGAGCAGTACTTC. The chain carries TRBV5-1 and TRBJ2-7; D is perhaps TRBD1 (5 bases). There are 13 residues in the CDR3. Germline V CDR1 and CDR2: SGHRS, YFSETQ. V was shortened by 5 bases and J by 3 bases, with 12 bases between the two germline ends.

In its sample, this clonotype was seen many times. The J gene is TRBJ2-7, the V gene TRBV20-1; the D gene is possibly TRBD1 (6 bases). The CDR3 loop spans 14 amino acids. V was clipped by 7 bases and J by 0 bases, with 16 bases between them. Germline V gene sequence: CDR1 DFQATT, CDR2 SNEGSKA (reference sequence). The CDR3 spells CSVHQTGPSYEQYF. In nucleotides, the CDR3 is TGCAGTGTTCACCAGACAGGCCCCTCCTACGAGCAGTACTTC.

This clonotype was counted at least ten times. The CDR3 loop is CASSLAGSELFF. DNA of the CDR3: TGTGCCAGCAGCTTAGCCGGGAGTGAGCTGTTTTTT. The chain uses TRBV11-2 and TRBJ2-2; D possibly corresponds to TRBD2 (6 bases). V lost 1 base and J 11 bases, leaving 8 bases between the germline ends. The germline gives CDR1 SGHAT, CDR2 FQNNGV. CDR3 size: 12 residues. Filled out from reference TRBV11-2 and TRBJ2-2, the complete variable domain reads EAGVAQSPRYKIIEKRQSVAFWCNPISGHATLYWYQQILGQGPKLLIQFQNNGVVDDSQLPKDRFSAERLKGVDSTLKIQPAKLEDSAVYLCASSLAGSELFFGEGSRLTVL.

J is TRBJ2-1 and V is TRBV4-2, with 13 bases lining up with TRBD2. Unmatched junction bases numbered 1, after V lost 3 bases and J lost 5 bases. This CDR3 contains 15 residues. Germline V gene sequence: CDR1 LGHNA, CDR2 YNFKEQ. Written as DNA, the CDR3 is TGTGCCAGCAGCCAGGGACTAGCGGGGAACAATGAGCAGTTCTTC. It encodes CASSQGLAGNNEQFF.

This clonotype was seen repeatedly, ten times or more. The chain's CDR3 is CASSPRLTNTGELFF. The CDR3 DNA is TGTGCCAGCTCACCAAGATTGACGAACACCGGGGAGCTGTTTTTT. The chain uses TRBV18 and TRBJ2-2; D gene uncertain. CDR1 is KGHSH, CDR2 LQKENI, per germline. This CDR3 spans 15 amino acids. V was cut by 2 bases and J by 0 bases, with 7 bases left in between.

At least ten counts were recorded for this clonotype. The CDR3 sequence is CASSLEGKEATEGYTF. In DNA form, the CDR3 reads TGTGCCAGCAGCTTAGAGGGCAAGGAGGCGACGGAGGGCTACACCTTC. The chain couples TRBV11-2 to TRBJ1-2; D is ambiguous. Deletions cut 0 bases from V and 8 bases from J, with 19 bases between. CDR3 length equals 16 residues. From germline, CDR1 is SGHAT and CDR2 FQNNGV.

Ten or more counts support this clonotype. The chain is built from TRBV15 and TRBJ2-1, with D unclear. The CDR3 is 13 amino acids. Germline values: CDR1 LNHNV, CDR2 YYDKDF (reference sequence). V lost 0 bases and J lost 5, with 5 bases in between. CDR3 sequence (DNA): TGTGCCACCAGCAGAGATCCGAACAATGAGCAGTTCTTC. As protein: CATSRDPNNEQFF.

A few counts support this clonotype. This chain connects TRBV18 to TRBJ1-2, with D possibly being TRBD1 (6 bases). This CDR3 contains 13 residues. CDR1 is KGHSH, CDR2 LQKENI, per germline. The germline V and J ends were trimmed by 5 bases and 8 bases, with 15 bases remaining between them. The CDR3 sequence: CASSTNRDDGYTF. CDR3 DNA: TGTGCCAGCTCAACTAACAGGGATGACGGCTACACCTTC.

This clonotype was found a few times. This chain connects TRBV5-1 to TRBJ2-2, with D uncertain. V shed 1 base and J shed 0 bases, with 16 bases lying between them. This CDR3 region has 18 residues. Per germline, CDR1 SGHRS and CDR2 YFSETQ. The CDR3 DNA is TGCGCCAGCAGCTTGTTTACCTTGTACGGAGCGAACACCGGGGAGCTGTTTTTT. Translation: CASSLFTLYGANTGELFF.

This clonotype was seen repeatedly, ten times or more. The J gene is TRBJ2-7, the V gene TRBV15; 8 positions agree with TRBD1. The CDR3 covers 15 residues. The junction had 4 bases not matched to a gene; V was cut back by 0 bases and J by 3 bases. Germline V gene data show CDR1 as LNHNV and CDR2 as YYDKDF (reference sequence). The CDR3 here is CATSRERTGHYEQYF. CDR3 nucleotides: TGTGCCACCAGCAGAGAGAGGACAGGGCACTACGAGCAGTACTTC. Drawing the rest from reference TRBV15 and TRBJ2-7, the complete variable domain is DAMVIQNPRYQVTQFGKPVTLSCSQTLNHNVMYWYQQKSSQAPKLLFHYYDKDFNNEADTPDNFQSRRPNTSFCFLDIRSPGLGDTAMYLCATSRERTGHYEQYFGPGTRLTVT.

This clonotype occurred many times. The rearrangement uses TRBV25-1 and TRBJ1-2; tentatively, D is TRBD1 (5 bases). The CDR3 has 20 amino acids. Trimming pared 0 bases from V and 5 bases from J, leaving 28 bases between. Germline V gene lookup returns CDR1 MGHDK and CDR2 SYGVNS. For the CDR3, the DNA is TGTGCCAGCAGTGAATATGGTTTCGGCCCCTCAGGGATCAGCGATTATGGCTACACCTTC. Its protein is CASSEYGFGPSGISDYGYTF.

The rearrangement uses TRBV12-5 and TRBJ2-7; 10 nucleotides match TRBD2. Trimming took 4 bases from V and 7 from J; bases not matched to a gene: 13. The germline V gene has CDR1 LGHNT and CDR2 FRNRAP. This CDR3 has 16 residues. The CDR3 DNA sequence: TGTGCTAGTGGTTCCCAACAGCGGGAGGGGTCGCGGGAGCAGTACTTC. Its translation is CASGSQQREGSREQYF. The full variable domain, with the rest looked up from reference TRBV12-5 and TRBJ2-7, is DARVTQTPRHKVTEMGQEVTMRCQPILGHNTVFWYRQTMMQGLELLAYFRNRAPLDDSGMPKDRFSAEMPDATLATLKIQPSEPRDSAVYFCASGSQQREGSREQYFGPGTRLTVT.